These 2 T cell receptor beta chains came from one sample sequenced in a study of identical twins (dated by TCRdb to the mid-2010s). The library came from 5' RACE. Sequenced using an Illumina HiSeq 2000. The public sequencing data were trimmed at Q25 with fastp and processed into clonotypes with MiXCR by TCRdb, which kept only in-frame beta chains. Each entry merges the rows of one CDR3 protein and shows their most common DNA and genes. The sample profile shows 200,000 to 250,000 distinct CDR3 sequences; around 7% of them were found once. The ten largest clones take up around 3.4% of the sample. The sample was also linked to a second study, of yellow fever vaccine responses in identical twins.

Sequences were obtained from memory (CD45RO+) T cells sorted from blood. The cell subset or site label here, explained by the study, means: CD45RO+ enriched T cells. The receptor source for this set is a young woman in good health.

This clonotype was counted between two and nine times. The chain has TRBV24-1 and TRBJ2-1; D remains ambiguous. In germline, CDR1 is KGHDR, CDR2 SFDVKD. Trimming stripped 5 bases from V and 5 bases from J, with 18 bases between. The length of the CDR3 is 16 residues. CDR3 coding DNA: TGTGCCACCAGTGCGAGGATTGGTTTCTTCGACAATGAGCAGTTCTTC. It yields the protein CATSARIGFFDNEQFF.

The chain carries TRBV5-1 and TRBJ2-7; 10 positions agree with TRBD2. The CDR3 is 17 residues long. V shed 4 bases and J 4 bases; nucleotides not matched to a gene: 14. CDR1 and CDR2 (germline): SGHRS, YFSETQ. CDR3 coding DNA: TGCGCCAGCAGCCCGAACATCCCGGGACTAGCGATTTACGAGCAGTACTTC. Protein: CASSPNIPGLAIYEQYF.